One sample yielded the 2 T cell receptor beta chains listed below, sequenced in a study of T cells in Graves' hyperthyroidism and ophthalmopathy. RNA transcripts yielded amplified TCR beta CDR3 regions. The HTBI primer set served for first-round RT-PCR of the TCR CDR3. Each CDR3 protein gets one entry after TCRdb re-called the multiplex PCR reads with MiXCR. The profile shows roughly 420,000 distinct CDR3 sequences, around 14% of them singletons. Sequencing was performed on blood. These receptors all stem from a woman aged 18-35 years with Graves' hyperthyroidism.

This chain links TRBV30 with TRBJ1-1, with TRBD1 as a possible D gene (5 bases). Looked up from germline, CDR1 is GTSNPN and CDR2 is SVGIG (reference sequence). The CDR3 sequence is 10 residues long. Trimming took 5 bases from V and 8 from J, leaving 9 bases between them. The CDR3 DNA follows: TGTGCCTGGCGGGACGGGGAAGCTTTCTTT. Translation: CAWRDGEAFF. The full variable domain, completed using reference TRBV30 and TRBJ1-1, is SQTIHQWPATLVQPVGSPLSLECTVEGTSNPNLYWYRQAAGRGLQLLFYSVGIGQISSEVPQNLSASRPQDRQFILSSKKLLLSDSGFYLCAWRDGEAFFGQGTRLTVV.

This clonotype was found many times. V usage is TRBV27 and J usage is TRBJ1-1; D is undetermined. The CDR3 is 14 amino acids. CDR1 is MNHEY and CDR2 is SMNVEV in the germline V gene (reference sequence). Trimming removed 5 bases from V and 6 bases from J, with 16 bases in between. CDR3 coding DNA: TGTGCCAGCAGTCCAAGGCTCCGGGGTTCTGAAGCTTTCTTT. As protein: CASSPRLRGSEAFF.